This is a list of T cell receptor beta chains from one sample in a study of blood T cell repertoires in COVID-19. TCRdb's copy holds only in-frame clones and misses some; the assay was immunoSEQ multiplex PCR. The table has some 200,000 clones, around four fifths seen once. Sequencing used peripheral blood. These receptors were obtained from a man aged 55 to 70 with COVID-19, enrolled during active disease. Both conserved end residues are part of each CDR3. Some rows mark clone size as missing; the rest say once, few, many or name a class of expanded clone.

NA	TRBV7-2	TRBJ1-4	CASSLGTGGGEKLFF
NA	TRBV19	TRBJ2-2	CATLGTGRTGELFF
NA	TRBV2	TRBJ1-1	CASSRITGGATEAFF
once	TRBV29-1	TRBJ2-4	CSVAQGSAKNIQYF
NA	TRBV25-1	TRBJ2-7	CASSGPDSYEQYF
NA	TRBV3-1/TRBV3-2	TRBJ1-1	CASSQATEAFF
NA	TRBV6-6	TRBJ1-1	CASRALGSGTEAFF
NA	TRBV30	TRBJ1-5	CAWSKNMINQPQHF
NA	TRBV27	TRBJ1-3	CASSLGTGPDSGNTIYF
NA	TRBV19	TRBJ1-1	CASSIAQAVNTEAFF
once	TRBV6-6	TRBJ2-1	CASREGGIYNEQFF
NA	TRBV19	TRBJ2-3	CASSASGTSGSQSDTQYF
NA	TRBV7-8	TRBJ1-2	CASSSSSGYTF
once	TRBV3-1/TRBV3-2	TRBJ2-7	CASSQVGEQYF
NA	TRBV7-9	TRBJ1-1	CASSRGTGGLSTEAFF
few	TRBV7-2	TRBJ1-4	CASSFLNEKLFF
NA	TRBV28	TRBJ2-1	CASSLTSGGNEQFF
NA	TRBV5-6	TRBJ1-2	CASSLGQGEGYTF
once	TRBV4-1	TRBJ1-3	CASSPQGVPGYSGNTIYF